The 14 T cell receptor beta chains in this list originate from one sample, sequenced in a study of blood T cell repertoires in COVID-19. Some clones are missing from TCRdb's copy, which holds only in-frame ones; the method was immunoSEQ multiplex PCR. The sample gives about 220,000 clones, more than 65% of which show up once; roughly 10% is in the top ten. What was sequenced was peripheral blood. The receptors originated from a man aged 45-65 years with active or convalescent COVID-19.

This rearrangement joins TRBV11-3 to TRBJ2-3; no definite D call. Germline lookup yields CDR1 SGHNT and CDR2 YENEEA. This CDR3 is built from 15 residues. V was trimmed by 0 bases and J by 0 bases, leaving 7 bases between them. CDR3: CASSLEGGSTDTQYF. The CDR3 nucleotides read TGTGCCAGCAGCTTAGAAGGCGGTAGCACAGATACGCAGTATTTT. Full variable domain (outside the CDR3, taken from reference TRBV11-3 and TRBJ2-3): EAGVVQSPRYKIIEKKQPVAFWCNPISGHNTLYWYLQNLGQGPELLIRYENEEAVDDSQLPKDRFSAERLKGVDSTLKIQPAELGDSAVYLCASSLEGGSTDTQYFGPGTRLTVL.

The V and J genes are TRBV7-2 and TRBJ2-7; D gene unclear. Germline V gives CDR1 SGHTA, CDR2 FQGNSA. This CDR3 comprises 12 residues. V was pared by 5 bases and J by 4 bases, with 9 bases between. The CDR3 reads CASSRRQYEQYF. The CDR3 DNA sequence: TGTGCCAGCAGCCGGCGACAATACGAGCAGTACTTC.

V usage is TRBV19 and J usage is TRBJ1-4; no firm D call. Trimming pared 6 bases from V and 0 bases from J, leaving 5 bases between. In germline, CDR1 is LNHDA, CDR2 SQIVND (reference sequence). This CDR3 is built from 13 residues. Here the CDR3 DNA reads TGTGCCAGTAGGGACTCAACTAATGAAAAACTGTTTTTT. Encoded protein: CASRDSTNEKLFF.

The gene calls are TRBV7-3 and TRBJ2-1; maybe TRBD2 (6 bases). The CDR3 consists of 16 residues. Trimming stripped 0 bases from V and 2 bases from J, with 11 bases between. Germline loops: CDR1 SGHTA, CDR2 FQGTGA. The CDR3 reads CASSLTPGSPYNEQFF. CDR3 nucleotides: TGTGCCAGCAGCTTAACCCCCGGGAGTCCCTACAATGAGCAGTTCTTC.

This sequence joins TRBV12-3 or TRBV12-4 and TRBJ2-3, with D unclear. The CDR3 spans 13 residues. V lost 1 base, J lost 6 bases, and 8 bases lay in between. CDR3 bases: TGTGCCAGCAGTTTAGGGCTTTCGGATACGCAGTATTTT. Protein sequence: CASSLGLSDTQYF.

The chain couples TRBV9 to TRBJ1-4, with 9 bases aligning to TRBD1. The J segment lost 8 bases and the V segment lost 3 bases, leaving 8 bases of the junction unmatched. Germline V gene lookup returns CDR1 SGDLS and CDR2 YYNGEE. This CDR3 comprises 15 residues. The CDR3 sequence: CASSAGQGYGEKLFF. As DNA, the CDR3 is TGTGCCAGCAGCGCCGGACAGGGGTACGGAGAAAAACTGTTTTTT.

The table lists this clone with a few counts. This chain joins TRBV2 and TRBJ2-7; TRBD1 is a possible D gene (5 bases). From germline, CDR1 is SNHLY and CDR2 FYNNEI. The CDR3 has 14 amino acids. Trimming removed 5 bases from V and 3 bases from J, with 14 bases in between. The CDR3 DNA reads TGTGCCAGCAGTCGACAGCTGGCGGACTACGAGCAGTACGTC. Protein: CASSRQLADYEQYV.

This clone was counted once. The rearrangement joins TRBV28 to TRBJ1-6; 9 bases are shared with TRBD1. The CDR3 extends over 16 amino acids. Germline lookup yields CDR1 MDHEN and CDR2 SYDVKM. J gave up 3 bases and V 5 bases, and 5 bases lay outside the gene matches. CDR3 coding DNA: TGTGCCAGCAGTCCCTCGGGACAGGGCTATAATTCACCCCTCCACTTT. Its translation: CASSPSGQGYNSPLHF.

This clone was counted only a few times. The chain joins TRBV4-3 to TRBJ2-2, with 8 positions matching TRBD1. The CDR3 loop spans 16 amino acids. CDR1 is LGHNA, CDR2 YSLEER, per germline. The V gene end was trimmed by 0 bases and the J gene end by 9 bases; junction bases not matched to a gene: 9. The CDR3 nucleotides are TGCGCCAGCAGCCAAGATATCGGCCAGGGGGCGCGGGAGCTGTTTTTT. It encodes CASSQDIGQGARELFF.

A single count supports this clone. This chain uses TRBV5-4 with TRBJ1-2; 7 bases align to TRBD1. The CDR3 sequence is 15 residues long. V gave up 1 base and J gave up 4 bases; unmatched junction bases: 7. Per the germline V gene, CDR1 is SGHNT and CDR2 is YYREEE (reference sequence). The CDR3 region has the DNA TGTGCCAGCAGCTTGACCGGGACAGCTTCCTATGGCTACACCTTC. Translating gives CASSLTGTASYGYTF.

This rearrangement joins TRBV2 to TRBJ1-2, with TRBD1 identical over 12 bases. This CDR3 has 15 amino acids. Germline V gene lookup returns CDR1 SNHLY and CDR2 FYNNEI. The junction had 9 bases not matched to a gene; V was cut back by 5 bases and J by 8 bases. This CDR3 reads CASSTPGQGAGGYTF. The CDR3 DNA follows: TGTGCCAGCAGTACTCCGGGACAGGGGGCTGGCGGCTACACCTTC. The full variable domain, its missing parts supplied by reference TRBV2 and TRBJ1-2, is EPEVTQTPSHQVTQMGQEVILRCVPISNHLYFYWYRQILGQKVEFLVSFYNNEISEKSEIFDDQFSVERPDGSNFTLKIRSTKLEDSAMYFCASSTPGQGAGGYTFGSGTRLTVV.

The rearrangement links TRBV4-2 to TRBJ1-2; TRBD1 is a possible D gene (5 bases). From germline, CDR1 is LGHNA and CDR2 YNFKEQ. There are 13 residues in the CDR3. V was pared by 4 bases and J by 1 base, with 7 bases between. The CDR3 loop is CASSRRDNYGYTF. Written as DNA, the CDR3 is TGTGCCAGCAGCCGCAGGGATAACTATGGCTACACCTTC.

The chain uses TRBV20-1 and TRBJ1-1, with TRBD1 as a possible D gene (5 bases). The length of the CDR3 is 10 residues. Germline V gene data show CDR1 as DFQATT and CDR2 as SNEGSKA (reference sequence). CDR3: CSRWGSGAFF. DNA for the CDR3: TGCAGCCGGTGGGGCTCGGGAGCTTTCTTT.

The sample holds one count of this clone. The chain recombines TRBV5-4 with TRBJ2-5; no firm D call. Germline V gene data show CDR1 as SGHNT and CDR2 as YYREEE (reference sequence). The germline V and J ends were trimmed by 0 bases and 1 base, with 7 bases remaining between them. The CDR3 is 14 amino acids. CDR3 loop: CASSLGLSQETQYF. DNA for the CDR3: TGTGCCAGCAGCTTGGGACTGAGCCAAGAGACCCAGTACTTC.